This T cell receptor beta chain was retrieved from a study of blood T cell repertoires in COVID-19. Study as a whole: The cDNA or gDNA used as material had been derived from T cells, B-cell-depleted T cells, or PBMCs.

Living in 24 US areas, the participants were between roughly 18 and 89 years of age. Symptom resolution, clearance, or two negative PCRs marked donors in Cohort 3 as recovered. CDR1 SGHVS and CDR2 FQNEAQ come from the germline V gene. Trimming cost V 5 bases and J 7 bases; bases outside gene matches: 10. The CDR3 is 15 residues long. Measured with immunoSEQ multiplex PCR; TCRdb has only the in-frame clones, and not every one. There are about 300,000 clones in the sample; around 86% occur only once, and approximately 4.1% lies in the top ten. The TCR was taken from a man aged 25-45 years who had recovered from COVID-19. Sequencing was done on a sample of PBMCs or T cells enriched from blood (not recorded which). This chain joins TRBV7-8 and TRBJ2-5; 10 bases agree with TRBD2. The CDR3 protein is CASSLSSGGMGTQYF. The CDR3 nucleotides read TGTGCCAGCAGCCTCTCTAGCGGGGGTATGGGGACCCAGTACTTC. The variable domain in full, with the rest retrieved from reference TRBV7-8 and TRBJ2-5, is GAGVSQSPRYKVAKRGQDVALRCDPISGHVSLFWYQQALGQGPEFLTYFQNEAQLDKSGLPSDRFFAERPEGSVSTLKIQRTQQEDSAVYLCASSLSSGGMGTQYFGPGTRLLVL.